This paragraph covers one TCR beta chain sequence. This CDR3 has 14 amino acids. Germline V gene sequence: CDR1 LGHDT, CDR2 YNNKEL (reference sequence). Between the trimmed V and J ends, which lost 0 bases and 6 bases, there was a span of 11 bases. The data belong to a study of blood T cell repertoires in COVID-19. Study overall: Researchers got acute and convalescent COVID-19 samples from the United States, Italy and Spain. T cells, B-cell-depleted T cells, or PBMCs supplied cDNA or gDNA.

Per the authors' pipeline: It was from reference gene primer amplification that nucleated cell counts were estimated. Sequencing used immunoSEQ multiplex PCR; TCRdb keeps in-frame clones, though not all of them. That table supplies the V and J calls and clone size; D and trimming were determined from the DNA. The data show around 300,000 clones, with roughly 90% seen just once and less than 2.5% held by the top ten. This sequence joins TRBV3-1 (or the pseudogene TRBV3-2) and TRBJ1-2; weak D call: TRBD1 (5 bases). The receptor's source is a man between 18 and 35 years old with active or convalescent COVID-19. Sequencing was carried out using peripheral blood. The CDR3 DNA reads TGTGCCAGCAGCCAAGACGCAGGGTATAATGGCTACACCTTC. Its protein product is CASSQDAGYNGYTF.